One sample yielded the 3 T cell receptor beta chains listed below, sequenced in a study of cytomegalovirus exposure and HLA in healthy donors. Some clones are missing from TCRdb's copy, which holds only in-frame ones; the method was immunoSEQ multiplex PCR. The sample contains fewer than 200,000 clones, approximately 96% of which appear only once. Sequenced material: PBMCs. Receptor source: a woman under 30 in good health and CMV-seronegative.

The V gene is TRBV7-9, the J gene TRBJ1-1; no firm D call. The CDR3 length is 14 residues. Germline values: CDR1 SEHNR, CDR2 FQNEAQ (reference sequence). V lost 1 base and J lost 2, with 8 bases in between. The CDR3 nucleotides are TGTGCCAGCAGCTTAGGCGATTTTAACACTGAAGCTTTCTTT. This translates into CASSLGDFNTEAFF.

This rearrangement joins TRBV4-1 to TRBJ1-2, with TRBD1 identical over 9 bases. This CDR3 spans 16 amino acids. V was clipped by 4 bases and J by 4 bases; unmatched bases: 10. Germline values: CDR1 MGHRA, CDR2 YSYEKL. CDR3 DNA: TGCGCCAGCAGCCCCCGGGACAGGGTCTCCCTCTATGGCTACACCTTC. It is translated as CASSPRDRVSLYGYTF.

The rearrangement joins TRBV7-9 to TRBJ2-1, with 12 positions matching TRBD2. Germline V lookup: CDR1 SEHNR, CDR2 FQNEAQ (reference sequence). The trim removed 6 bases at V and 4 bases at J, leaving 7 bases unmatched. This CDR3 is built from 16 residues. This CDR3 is CASRHLAGGTYNEQFF. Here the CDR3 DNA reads TGTGCCAGCAGGCATCTAGCGGGGGGGACTTACAATGAGCAGTTCTTC.